The sequence of this T cell receptor beta chain was determined in a study of shared T cell receptors in the human thymus. The method was immunoSEQ multiplex PCR; TCRdb's version includes in-frame clones alone and lacks a portion of them. The sample has hundreds of thousands of clones; over 75% are singletons. These data are also associated with another study on human thymus T cells.

The material sequenced was thymocytes. This TCR derives from a boy less than two years old with a congenital heart defect.

CDR3 amino acids: CASKKSSLHEQYF. The CDR3 bases are TGTGCCAGCAAAAAGTCTAGTCTACACGAGCAGTACTTC. The chain joins TRBV27 to TRBJ2-7; the D is unclear. The CDR3 contains 13 residues. V lost 7 bases and J 5 bases, leaving 15 bases between the germline ends. Looked up from germline, CDR1 is MNHEY and CDR2 is SMNVEV (reference sequence).